A single sample gave rise to the 2 T cell receptor beta chains below, sequenced in a study of technical replicates of blood from a few donors. The protocol was immunoSEQ multiplex PCR, while the TCRdb copy is restricted to in-frame clones and leaves out a portion. The data hold roughly 83,000 clones, with roughly 92% observed a single time. Sequencing used T cells isolated from PBMCs. The receptor source for this set is a human donor in good health.

This CDR3 reads CASSEFGLAEETQYF. The CDR3 DNA reads as TGTGCCAGCAGTGAATTTGGACTAGCAGAAGAGACCCAGTACTTC. The V call is TRBV6-1, the J call TRBJ2-5, with 8 bases that match TRBD2. Germline loops: CDR1 MNHNS, CDR2 SASEGT. Germline trimming cut 2 bases from V and 3 bases from J; bases unmatched to any gene: 5. The CDR3 is 15 amino acids.

V and J are TRBV7-9 and TRBJ2-3, with 7 bases that match TRBD2. The CDR3 extends over 18 amino acids. Germline lookup yields CDR1 SEHNR and CDR2 FQNEAQ (reference sequence). V gave up 1 base and J gave up 4 bases; unmatched junction bases: 14. CDR3 sequence: CASSLGGLSIRGADTQYF. DNA of the CDR3: TGTGCCAGCAGCTTAGGGGGACTATCTATCCGTGGGGCAGATACGCAGTATTTT.